Following are 15 T cell receptor beta chains from one sample sequenced in a study of cytomegalovirus exposure and HLA in healthy donors. Produced via immunoSEQ multiplex PCR; TCRdb's table is partial and in-frame only. This sample has roughly 60,000 clones; 85% to 95% occur once, and the top ten carry under 3%. The specimen sequenced was PBMCs. The source of these receptors is a man between 18 and 29 years old in good health and CMV-seronegative.

The V call is TRBV7-2, the J call TRBJ2-4; 10 bases are a match to TRBD1. This CDR3 comprises 16 residues. Unmatched junction bases numbered 7, after V lost 5 bases and J lost 3 bases. Germline V gene lookup returns CDR1 SGHTA and CDR2 FQGNSA. CDR3 residues: CASSPQGTGVKNIQYF. The CDR3 region has the DNA TGTGCCAGCAGCCCCCAGGGGACAGGGGTCAAAAACATTCAGTACTTC.

The chain recombines TRBV7-9 with TRBJ1-3; TRBD1 matches 7 bases. Germline CDR1 reads SEHNR; CDR2 reads FQNEAQ (reference sequence). This CDR3 is built from 16 residues. The V and J ends lost 0 bases and 0 bases, in that order; junction bases with no gene match: 2. CDR3 in DNA: TGTGCCAGCAGCTTAGCGACAGGGCCCTCTGGAAACACCATATATTTT. This translates into CASSLATGPSGNTIYF.

The gene calls are TRBV28 and TRBJ1-2; 7 nucleotides match TRBD1. The CDR3 has 13 residues. CDR1 and CDR2 from the germline V gene are MDHEN and SYDVKM. J lost 7 bases, V lost 5 bases, and 7 bases had no gene match. The CDR3 DNA reads as TGTGCCAGCAGTCCAGACAGGGTGGCTGGCTACACCTTC. It codes for CASSPDRVAGYTF.

The chain couples TRBV27 to TRBJ2-7, with a tentative D call TRBD2 (5 bases). Germline V gene sequence: CDR1 MNHEY, CDR2 SMNVEV (reference sequence). The V and J ends lost 4 bases and 3 bases respectively, with 13 bases between them. The CDR3 consists of 14 residues. This CDR3 is CASSYEGRGYEQYF. CDR3 DNA: TGTGCCAGCAGTTATGAGGGTCGGGGCTACGAGCAGTACTTC.

This clone came up once. The chain carries TRBV13 and TRBJ2-2; TRBD2 aligns across 11 bases. This CDR3 is 21 amino acids long. With 2 bases clipped from V and 2 bases from J, the junction kept 16 bases outside the gene matches. In germline, CDR1 is PRHDT, CDR2 FYEKMQ (reference sequence). CDR3 loop: CASSLTGYGPTSGSNTGELFF. The CDR3 DNA is TGTGCCAGCAGCTTAACAGGATATGGCCCAACTAGCGGGAGCAACACCGGGGAGCTGTTTTTT.

V is TRBV28 and J is TRBJ1-4, with 7 nucleotides matching TRBD1. The ends lost 1 base at V and 3 bases at J; junction bases unmatched: 5. The CDR3 loop spans 16 amino acids. Germline values: CDR1 MDHEN, CDR2 SYDVKM. CDR3 nucleotide sequence: TGTGCCAGCAGTTTATTCAGACAGGGACCTAATGAAAAACTGTTTTTT. This gives the protein CASSLFRQGPNEKLFF.

The chain couples TRBV21-1 to TRBJ2-7; the table calls TRBD1, which could not be checked here. TRBV21-1 is classified as a pseudogene. The CDR3 runs 16 residues. The CDR3 nucleotides read TGTGCCAGCAGCAGTCGGACAGGGGGTGGCTCCTACGAGCAGTACTTC. Encoded protein: CASSSRTGGGSYEQYF.

The rearrangement uses TRBV6-6 and TRBJ1-2; 9 bases agree with TRBD1. The CDR3 is made up of 14 amino acids. In germline, CDR1 is MNHNY, CDR2 SVGAGI (reference sequence). V shed 6 bases, J shed 3 bases, and the junction held 5 bases outside the gene matches. The chain's CDR3 is CASSLTGGDYGYTF. The CDR3 DNA follows: TGTGCCAGCAGCCTAACAGGGGGCGACTATGGCTACACCTTC.

The V call is TRBV30, the J call TRBJ2-7, with D unresolved. Per the germline V gene, CDR1 is GTSNPN and CDR2 is SVGIG (reference sequence). The CDR3 length is 12 residues. V lost 3 bases and J lost 5, with 11 bases in between. CDR3 sequence: CAWRAEAHEQYF. The DNA for the CDR3 is TGTGCCTGGAGGGCCGAGGCGCACGAGCAGTACTTC.

V gene TRBV10-1 combines with J gene TRBJ2-7, with a weak D call TRBD1 (5 bases). V was pared by 2 bases and J by 2 bases, with 13 bases between. This CDR3 region has 15 residues. Germline CDR1 reads WNHNN; CDR2 reads SYGVQD (reference sequence). The chain's CDR3 is CASSETGREAYEQYF. The CDR3 nucleotides are TGCGCCAGCAGTGAGACGGGCAGGGAAGCCTACGAGCAGTACTTC.

V gene TRBV7-2 combines with J gene TRBJ2-7; weak D call: TRBD1 (6 bases). Germline-derived CDR1 and CDR2 are SGHTA and FQGNSA. The V end lost 6 bases, the J end lost 2 bases, and 14 bases lay between the germline ends. The CDR3 is 14 amino acids. The CDR3 loop reads CASRPSGDTYEQYF. The CDR3 nucleotides are TGTGCCAGCAGGCCTTCAGGGGATACCTACGAGCAGTACTTC. Full variable domain (remainder filled in from reference TRBV7-2 and TRBJ2-7): GAGVSQSPSNKVTEKGKDVELRCDPISGHTALYWYRQSLGQGLEFLIYFQGNSAPDKSGLPSDRFSAERTGGSVSTLTIQRTQQEDSAVYLCASRPSGDTYEQYFGPGTRLTVT.

The V call is TRBV28, the J call TRBJ2-3; D may be TRBD1 (5 bases). CDR1 and CDR2 (germline): MDHEN, SYDVKM. With 6 bases removed from V and 0 bases from J, the gap between germline ends came to 16 bases. The CDR3 extends over 16 amino acids. The CDR3 region is CASSDIDRSSTDTQYF. The CDR3 DNA is TGTGCCAGCAGCGACATCGACAGATCTAGCACAGATACGCAGTATTTT.

The chain links TRBV5-1 to TRBJ2-1; TRBD1 agrees at 8 bases. The germline V gene has CDR1 SGHRS and CDR2 YFSETQ. The V and J ends lost 0 bases and 7 bases, in that order; junction bases with no gene match: 6. The CDR3 spans 15 residues. CDR3 bases: TGCGCCAGCAGCTTGGTCGGGACAGGCGGGAATGAGCAGTTCTTC. It is translated as CASSLVGTGGNEQFF.

V usage is TRBV28 and J usage is TRBJ2-7; D unclear. Trimming pared 3 bases from V and 3 bases from J, leaving 6 bases between. The CDR3 totals 12 residues. Germline CDR1 is MDHEN and CDR2 is SYDVKM. CDR3 sequence reads: CASSLRIYEQYF. DNA of the CDR3: TGTGCCAGCAGTTTGAGGATCTACGAGCAGTACTTC. Using reference TRBV28 and TRBJ2-7 for the parts outside the CDR3, the full variable domain is DVKVTQSSRYLVKRTGEKVFLECVQDMDHENMFWYRQDPGLGLRLIYFSYDVKMKEKGDIPEGYSVSREKKERFSLILESASTNQTSMYLCASSLRIYEQYFGPGTRLTVT.

The V and J genes are TRBV5-1 and TRBJ2-2; the match to TRBD1 covers 10 bases. The CDR3 contains 14 residues. V shed 4 bases and J 5 bases; nucleotides not matched to a gene: 2. Looked up from germline, CDR1 is SGHRS and CDR2 is YFSETQ. As DNA, the CDR3 is TGCGCCAGCAGCACGGGACAGGGGACCGGGGAGCTGTTTTTT. Translated, it gives CASSTGQGTGELFF.